This paragraph covers one T cell receptor beta chain sequence. The antigen remains undetermined. This entry is derived from a study of Graves' ophthalmopathy and Graves' hyperthyroidism. RNA transcripts were the source from which TCR beta CDR3 regions were amplified. RT-PCR was first run with HTBI primers, then multiplex PCR in a second round. TCRdb redid the calling of the multiplex PCR reads with MiXCR, one entry per CDR3 protein. The sample includes 500,000 to 800,000 distinct CDR3 sequences, roughly 39% of them seen just once. Broader study findings: Separation of ophthalmopathy from stable hyperthyroidism was achieved by a 13-signature model, at approximately 90% sensitivity and roughly 81% specificity. The study's model predicted ophthalmopathy progression at approximately 70% sensitivity and about 78% specificity.

The sequenced sample was peripheral blood. This sequence was found in an adult man with Graves' ophthalmopathy.

This CDR3 reads CASSFLNPQHF. The CDR3 DNA reads as TGTGCCAGCAGTTTCCTAAATCCCCAGCATTTT. This chain connects TRBV13 to TRBJ1-5; D is uncertain. Between the trimmed V and J ends, which lost 6 bases and 10 bases, there was a span of 10 bases. The germline gives CDR1 PRHDT, CDR2 FYEKMQ (reference sequence). The length of the CDR3 is 11 residues.